This is a list of T cell receptor beta chains from one sample in a study of OX40 agonist ivuxolimab in advanced cancers. Sequenced by immunoSEQ multiplex PCR; TCRdb stores in-frame clones only, minus some. The sample has approximately 17,000 clones; approximately 84% are singletons. The sequencing here drew on CD4+ or CD8+ T cells sorted from blood, taken in a trial of the OX40 agonist ivuxolimab. All receptors derive from an adult with an advanced solid tumor such as melanoma, head and neck, liver or kidney cancer. CDR3s include the opening cysteine and the closing phenylalanine or tryptophan. Fields, in order: J gene, clone size, V gene, D gene, CDR3 protein, CDR3 DNA. A D gene is named only where the DNA matches it firmly. For some rows the clone size is stated as once, few or many, or as a class when expanded; others skip it.

TRBJ2-5 few TRBV6-5 . CASSPGTAPSETQYF TGTGCCAGCAGTCCCGGGACTGCTCCCTCGGAGACCCAGTACTTC
TRBJ1-2 . TRBV28 . CASSPSHGYTF TGTGCCAGCAGTCCCAGCCATGGCTACACCTTC
TRBJ2-2 . TRBV27 . CATQRGIGELFF TGTGCCACACAACGGGGGATCGGGGAGCTGTTTTTT
TRBJ2-2 . TRBV2 . CASFSGGANTGELFF TGTGCCAGCTTCTCGGGGGGCGCTAACACCGGGGAGCTGTTTTTT
TRBJ2-7 . TRBV19 . CASSIGYEQYF TGTGCCAGTAGTATTGGATACGAGCAGTACTTC
TRBJ2-7 few TRBV27 TRBD2 CASGLASYEQYF TGTGCCAGCGGACTAGCGTCCTACGAGCAGTACTTC
TRBJ1-3 . TRBV25-1 . CASSPDTLGGNTIYF TGTGCCAGCAGCCCTGACACCCTGGGAGGAAACACCATATATTTT
TRBJ2-1 . TRBV5-6 . CASSSGQYNEQFF TGTGCCAGCAGCTCAGGTCAGTACAATGAGCAGTTCTTC
TRBJ2-4 . TRBV7-6 . CASSLGSGRGDIQYF TGTGCCAGCAGCTTAGGATCGGGCAGGGGTGACATTCAGTACTTC
TRBJ1-1 . TRBV11-2 . CASSLGGTTEAFF TGTGCCAGCAGCTTAGGAGGGACCACTGAAGCTTTCTTT
TRBJ1-1 . TRBV29-1 . CSVGIQNTEAFF TGCAGCGTTGGAATACAGAACACTGAAGCTTTCTTT
TRBJ2-3 . TRBV28 TRBD2 CASSLALSGGPHTDTQYF TGTGCCAGCAGTTTAGCCCTAAGCGGGGGGCCCCACACAGATACGCAGTATTTT
TRBJ2-7 . TRBV5-4 TRBD2 CASSSGLAGAYEQYF TGTGCCAGCAGCTCCGGACTAGCGGGGGCCTACGAGCAGTACTTC
TRBJ1-4 . TRBV9 . CASSVGRFNEKLFF TGTGCCAGCAGCGTAGGCAGATTTAATGAAAAACTGTTTTTT
TRBJ2-2 . TRBV27 . CASSEFGGSNTGELFF TGTGCCAGCAGCGAATTCGGGGGATCGAACACCGGGGAGCTGTTTTTT
TRBJ1-4 . TRBV7-8 . CASSPGVNLAEKLFF TGTGCCAGCAGCCCGGGCGTCAATCTAGCTGAAAAACTGTTTTTT
TRBJ2-7 . TRBV11-1 . CASSQALNSYEQYF TGTGCCAGCAGCCAAGCGTTAAACTCCTACGAGCAGTACTTC
TRBJ1-1 . TRBV5-1 . CASSFGTVNTEAFF TGCGCCAGCAGCTTCGGGACTGTGAACACTGAAGCTTTCTTT
TRBJ2-7 once TRBV5-6 . CASSAGSYYEQYF TGTGCCAGCAGCGCGGGTTCCTACTACGAGCAGTACTTC
TRBJ1-3 once TRBV11-2 . CASSLAVSSGNTIYF TGTGCCAGCAGCTTAGCAGTTAGCTCTGGAAACACCATATATTTT
TRBJ2-1 once TRBV11-3 . CASSFLLSDEQFF TGTGCCAGCAGCTTTCTACTATCGGATGAGCAGTTCTTC
TRBJ2-7 . TRBV2 . CASSEVQYSEQYF TGTGCCAGCAGTGAAGTCCAGTACTCCGAGCAGTACTTC